Given below is one T cell receptor beta chain in context. The entry originates in a study of blood T cell repertoires in COVID-19. Turning to the study itself: PBMCs, B-cell-depleted T cells, or T cells were the source of the cDNA or gDNA that made up the material.

The participants were between about 18 and 90 years old and came from about two dozen US areas. Donors in Cohort 3 counted as recovered after two negative PCRs, clearance, or symptom resolution. The data were produced by immunoSEQ multiplex PCR, yet TCRdb's version contains in-frame clones alone and is incomplete. Of about 170,000 clones in the sample, 75% to 90% were seen once. The source is a woman in her fifties or sixties who had recovered from COVID-19. Sequences were obtained from PBMCs or T cells enriched from blood (not recorded which).

CDR3 sequence reads: CASSLASTDTQYF. The CDR3 coding sequence is TGCGCCAGCAGCTTGGCTAGCACAGATACGCAGTATTTT. The chain is built from TRBV5-1 and TRBJ2-3; D is unresolved. The V end lost 0 bases, the J end lost 0 bases, and 2 bases lay between the germline ends. CDR1 is SGHRS, CDR2 YFSETQ, per germline. The CDR3 extends over 13 amino acids.